Presented here are 22 T cell receptor beta chains from one specimen sequenced in a study of brain T cells in children with intractable seizures. Sequencing was performed with immunoSEQ multiplex PCR; in TCRdb, only in-frame clones are kept and a portion is missing. Of 50,000 to 80,000 clones in the sample, about 96% were seen once. Source: peripheral blood, taken at surgery. The receptors derive from a boy under two years old with focal cortical dysplasia and intractable seizures.

In its sample, this clone was seen once. CDR3 sequence (DNA): TGTGCCAGCAGCTCACCGGACAGGTTTGTGGGAAAACTGTTTTTT. It yields the protein CASSSPDRFVGKLFF. This chain uses TRBV11-1 with TRBJ1-4, with 7 positions matching TRBD1. This CDR3 has 15 residues. Germline CDR1 SGHAT, CDR2 FQDESV (reference sequence). Losses at the gene ends were 4 bases for V and 10 bases for J; bases not matched to a gene: 12.

The gene calls are TRBV5-4 and TRBJ2-2, with 7 nucleotides matching TRBD2. Germline values: CDR1 SGHNT, CDR2 YYREEE (reference sequence). CDR3 length: 15 residues. Germline trimming cut 1 base from V and 7 bases from J; bases unmatched to any gene: 7. The CDR3 here is CASSLLASGGGELFF. The CDR3 nucleotides are TGTGCCAGCAGCTTGTTGGCTAGCGGAGGCGGGGAGCTGTTTTTT. The whole variable domain, remainder taken from reference TRBV5-4 and TRBJ2-2, is ETGVTQSPTHLIKTRGQQVTLRCSSQSGHNTVSWYQQALGQGPQFIFQYYREEENGRGNFPPRFSGLQFPNYSSELNVNALELDDSALYLCASSLLASGGGELFFGEGSRLTVL.

The CDR3 protein is CASNAGNPYEQYF. The CDR3 nucleotides read TGTGCCAGTAACGCAGGGAACCCCTACGAGCAGTACTTC. V and J are TRBV19 and TRBJ2-7; possibly TRBD1 for D (5 bases). CDR1 and CDR2 (germline): LNHDA, SQIVND (reference sequence). The CDR3 is 13 amino acids. V dropped 7 bases and J dropped 2 bases, with 12 bases sitting between them. The entire variable domain, with the rest obtained from reference TRBV19 and TRBJ2-7, is as follows: DGGITQSPKYLFRKEGQNVTLSCEQNLNHDAMYWYRQDPGQGLRLIYYSQIVNDFQKGDIAEGYSVSREKKESFPLTVTSAQKNPTAFYLCASNAGNPYEQYFGPGTRLTVT.

This clone showed up just once. This chain connects TRBV5-1 to TRBJ2-5, with D unclear. From germline, CDR1 is SGHRS and CDR2 YFSETQ. The CDR3 covers 15 residues. Trimming pared 2 bases from V and 3 bases from J, leaving 14 bases between. In nucleotides, the CDR3 is TGCGCCAGCAGCTTTACGGATCCTCAAAAAGAGACCCAGTACTTC. It codes for CASSFTDPQKETQYF. The full variable domain, completed using reference TRBV5-1 and TRBJ2-5, is KAGVTQTPRYLIKTRGQQVTLSCSPISGHRSVSWYQQTPGQGLQFLFEYFSETQRNKGNFPGRFSGRQFSNSRSEMNVSTLELGDSALYLCASSFTDPQKETQYFGPGTRLLVL.

The chain couples TRBV6-5 to TRBJ2-3, with 8 bases aligning to TRBD2. The J segment lost 2 bases and the V segment lost 11 bases, leaving 6 bases of the junction unmatched. The CDR3 runs to 13 residues. Germline V gene lookup returns CDR1 MNHEY and CDR2 SVGAGI. The CDR3 protein is CALPTSDTDTQYF. The CDR3, as DNA: TGTGCCTTACCGACTAGCGACACAGATACGCAGTATTTT.

This clone was found once. The V and J genes are TRBV29-1 and TRBJ1-2; D ambiguous. The CDR3 spans 13 residues. CDR1 and CDR2 from the germline V gene are SQVTM and ANQGSEA. Trimming took 6 bases from V and 6 from J, leaving 17 bases between them. The CDR3 spells CSVSPVRGNGYTF. The CDR3 DNA sequence: TGCAGCGTATCCCCGGTCCGAGGAAATGGCTACACCTTC.

This chain uses TRBV7-2 with TRBJ2-3; D gene unclear. CDR1 is SGHTA, CDR2 FQGNSA, per germline. CDR3 length: 14 residues. Deletions cut 0 bases from V and 0 bases from J, with 4 bases between. The CDR3 coding sequence is TGTGCCAGCAGCTTAGCTAGCAGCACAGATACGCAGTATTTT. Its protein product is CASSLASSTDTQYF.

This chain links TRBV19 with TRBJ1-2; 8 bases line up with TRBD1. The germline V gene has CDR1 LNHDA and CDR2 SQIVND (reference sequence). The CDR3 consists of 14 residues. With V trimmed by 4 bases and J by 2 bases, 3 bases remained unmatched. The CDR3 loop reads CASSTWDRNYGYTF. The CDR3 bases are TGTGCCAGTAGTACCTGGGACAGGAACTATGGCTACACCTTC. Full variable domain (missing parts from reference TRBV19 and TRBJ1-2): DGGITQSPKYLFRKEGQNVTLSCEQNLNHDAMYWYRQDPGQGLRLIYYSQIVNDFQKGDIAEGYSVSREKKESFPLTVTSAQKNPTAFYLCASSTWDRNYGYTFGSGTRLTVV.

The V gene is TRBV5-1, the J gene TRBJ2-7; 11 bases agree with TRBD1. V dropped 4 bases and J dropped 5; count of bases not matched to a gene: 5. CDR1 and CDR2 from the germline V gene are SGHRS and YFSETQ. This CDR3 is 14 amino acids long. In nucleotides, the CDR3 is TGCGCCAGCAGCCCGGGACAGGGGGGCCACGAGCAGTACTTC. This translates into CASSPGQGGHEQYF. Full variable domain (outside the CDR3, taken from reference TRBV5-1 and TRBJ2-7): KAGVTQTPRYLIKTRGQQVTLSCSPISGHRSVSWYQQTPGQGLQFLFEYFSETQRNKGNFPGRFSGRQFSNSRSEMNVSTLELGDSALYLCASSPGQGGHEQYFGPGTRLTVT.

The chain couples TRBV29-1 to TRBJ2-7; 10 positions match TRBD2. The CDR3 has 13 amino acids. V was pared by 2 bases and J by 2 bases, with 0 bases of the junction left unmatched. CDR1 and CDR2 (germline): SQVTM, ANQGSEA. CDR3 residues: CSVELAGAYEQYF. CDR3 nucleotide sequence: TGCAGCGTTGAACTAGCGGGAGCCTACGAGCAGTACTTC.

The rearrangement joins TRBV7-9 to TRBJ2-5, with D perhaps assigned TRBD1 or TRBD2 (5 bases each). The CDR3 length is 14 residues. Germline V gene lookup returns CDR1 SEHNR and CDR2 FQNEAQ (reference sequence). Trimming cost V 5 bases and J 5 bases, with 15 bases left between them. In DNA, the CDR3 is TGTGCCAGCAGCCGGTTCGGGGCAGGCGAGACCCAGTACTTC. Its protein is CASSRFGAGETQYF.

The rearrangement uses TRBV7-8 and TRBJ2-1; D is possibly TRBD1 or TRBD2 (5 bases each). The CDR3 has 17 amino acids. V lost 2 bases and J lost 1, with 15 bases in between. From germline, CDR1 is SGHVS and CDR2 FQNEAQ. Here the CDR3 DNA reads TGTGCCAGCAGCTTACGGTCGGGACGGAGATCCTACAATGAGCAGTTCTTC. Translating gives CASSLRSGRRSYNEQFF.

The rearrangement links TRBV7-2 to TRBJ2-1, with 9 bases identical to TRBD1. After removal of 4 bases from V and 3 bases from J, the junction contained 7 bases not matched to a gene. Germline V lookup: CDR1 SGHTA, CDR2 FQGNSA. The length of the CDR3 is 16 residues. CDR3 sequence reads: CASSSWDREIYNEQFF. The CDR3 nucleotides read TGTGCCAGCAGCTCCTGGGACAGGGAGATCTACAATGAGCAGTTCTTC.

The J gene is TRBJ2-7, the V gene TRBV28; 14 bases line up with TRBD2. This CDR3 contains 16 residues. From germline, CDR1 is MDHEN and CDR2 SYDVKM. Germline trimming cut 5 bases from V and 2 bases from J; bases unmatched to any gene: 5. The CDR3 coding sequence is TGTGCCAGCAGTCCTCCGGGACTAGCGGGAGCCTACGAGCAGTACTTC. Residues: CASSPPGLAGAYEQYF.

The V and J genes are TRBV5-1 and TRBJ2-7, with 9 bases lining up with TRBD1. Germline CDR1 reads SGHRS; CDR2 reads YFSETQ. The CDR3 totals 13 residues. Trimming cost V 4 bases and J 3 bases; bases outside gene matches: 2. The CDR3 DNA follows: TGCGCCAGCAGCCGGGACAGGGTCTACGAGCAGTACTTC. Encoded protein: CASSRDRVYEQYF. The variable domain in full, completed from reference TRBV5-1 and TRBJ2-7, reads KAGVTQTPRYLIKTRGQQVTLSCSPISGHRSVSWYQQTPGQGLQFLFEYFSETQRNKGNFPGRFSGRQFSNSRSEMNVSTLELGDSALYLCASSRDRVYEQYFGPGTRLTVT.

The J gene is TRBJ2-4, the V gene TRBV28, with 10 bases lining up with TRBD2. Germline-derived CDR1 and CDR2 are MDHEN and SYDVKM. V was pared by 3 bases and J by 6 bases, with 5 bases of the junction left unmatched. CDR3 length: 15 residues. As DNA, the CDR3 is TGTGCCAGCAGTTTGGGGCGACTAGCGGGAAACATTCAGTACTTC. It translates to CASSLGRLAGNIQYF.

V gene TRBV7-9 combines with J gene TRBJ1-2; 7 bases are shared with TRBD1. The CDR3 is 14 amino acids. The V gene end was trimmed by 5 bases and the J gene end by 4 bases; junction bases not matched to a gene: 7. CDR1 SEHNR and CDR2 FQNEAQ come from the germline V gene (reference sequence). In DNA form, the CDR3 reads TGTGCCAGCAGCGGAGGGACAGCCCCCTATGGCTACACCTTC. Protein product: CASSGGTAPYGYTF.

This clone was seen just once. CDR3 sequence reads: CASSFGITGELFF. CDR3 nucleotides: TGTGCCAGCAGCTTTGGGATTACCGGGGAGCTGTTTTTT. J is TRBJ2-2 and V is TRBV11-1; D is uncertain. This CDR3 region has 13 residues. The germline V gene has CDR1 SGHAT and CDR2 FQDESV (reference sequence). Trimming stripped 3 bases from V and 5 bases from J, with 7 bases between.

This chain links TRBV6-5 with TRBJ1-2; D not certain. The germline V and J ends were trimmed by 6 bases and 8 bases, with 13 bases remaining between them. Germline V gene sequence: CDR1 MNHEY, CDR2 SVGAGI. This CDR3 is 12 amino acids long. The CDR3 protein is CASSSTPWGYTF. The CDR3 nucleotides are TGTGCCAGCAGCTCCACGCCTTGGGGCTACACCTTC.

This sequence joins TRBV18 and TRBJ1-1; unclear D gene. The CDR3 loop spans 14 amino acids. From germline, CDR1 is KGHSH and CDR2 LQKENI. The V end lost 1 base, the J end lost 4 bases, and 10 bases lay between the germline ends. The CDR3, as DNA: TGTGCCAGCTCACCACGGGGAGGGTTCACTGAAGCTTTCTTT. Amino acids: CASSPRGGFTEAFF.

This rearrangement joins TRBV6-1 to TRBJ2-7, with TRBD1 matching 9 bases. From germline, CDR1 is MNHNS and CDR2 SASEGT. The CDR3 sequence is 15 residues long. Trimming removed 0 bases from V and 3 bases from J; junction bases left unmatched: 3. The CDR3 sequence: CASSEAETGGYEQYF. The CDR3 coding sequence is TGTGCCAGCAGTGAAGCAGAGACAGGGGGCTACGAGCAGTACTTC.

This clone was observed once. V usage is TRBV5-5 and J usage is TRBJ2-2; 9 bases are a match to TRBD1. The germline V gene has CDR1 SGHKS and CDR2 YYEKEE (reference sequence). The junction had 6 bases not matched to a gene; V was cut back by 4 bases and J by 2 bases. The CDR3 is 16 residues long. This CDR3 is CASSRTGAVNTGELFF. The CDR3, as DNA: TGTGCCAGCAGCCGGACAGGGGCGGTAAACACCGGGGAGCTGTTTTTT.